This T cell receptor beta chain originates from a study of control samples from healthy donors and cancer patients. The CDR3 has 13 amino acids. Trimming pared 0 bases from V and 10 bases from J, leaving 15 bases between. The germline V gene has CDR1 GTSNPN and CDR2 SVGIG (reference sequence). The repertoire was sequenced with immunoSEQ multiplex PCR; TCRdb's copy has only in-frame clones and lacks some. The sample includes about 110,000 clones, just under 85% of them seen just once. The receptor's source is a man aged 18 to 29 in good health. The rearrangement joins TRBV30 to TRBJ1-1; TRBD1 is a possible D gene (6 bases). Sequenced material: blood. The CDR3 sequence is CAWSVVGARSAFF. CDR3 sequence (DNA): TGTGCCTGGAGTGTCGTGGGGGCGCGTTCAGCTTTCTTT.